This T cell receptor beta chain was identified in a study of blood T cell repertoires in COVID-19. Participants spanned ages about 18 to 95 years and resided in 20 to 30 US areas. Clinical history reported by participants formed the basis on which cohorts were assigned. Concerning this clone itself: This sample also contains other DNA sequences that code for the same CDR3.

Sequencing used immunoSEQ multiplex PCR; TCRdb keeps in-frame clones, though not all of them. The sample gives about 230,000 clones, roughly 86% of which show up once; 3.5% to 4.5% is in the top ten. In germline, CDR1 is MNHEY, CDR2 SVGAGI. The CDR3 is 14 amino acids. V lost 0 bases and J lost 7, with 7 bases in between. Sequenced sample: PBMCs or T cells enriched from blood (not recorded which). The sequence was obtained from a woman aged 25-40 years with acute COVID-19. The V gene is TRBV6-5, the J gene TRBJ1-6; possibly TRBD1 for D (5 bases). This CDR3 is CASSYSAGNSPLHF. CDR3 in DNA: TGTGCCAGCAGTTACTCGGCAGGGAATTCACCCCTCCACTTT.